The 20 T cell receptor beta chains below were found in one sample sequenced in a study of Graves' ophthalmopathy and Graves' hyperthyroidism. For repertoire sequencing, the TCR beta CDR3 regions were amplified from RNA transcripts. Amplification began with first-round RT-PCR using HTBI primers, then second-round multiplex PCR was performed. TCRdb re-called the multiplex PCR reads with MiXCR, one entry per CDR3 protein. The data hold over a million distinct CDR3 sequences, with approximately 35% observed a single time. Source material: peripheral blood or thyroid tissue (not recorded which). The source of these receptors is an adult man with Graves' hyperthyroidism.

The sample holds a few counts of this clonotype. The V and J genes are TRBV6-6 and TRBJ2-7; 7 bases line up with TRBD2. Germline CDR1 and CDR2: MNHNY and SVGAGI (reference sequence). The length of the CDR3 is 15 residues. V lost 2 bases, J lost 5 bases, and 9 bases stayed unmatched. CDR3 region: CASSYGAGAGDEQYF. The CDR3 DNA sequence: TGTGCCAGCAGTTACGGGGCGGGAGCGGGCGACGAGCAGTACTTC.

Comment on this clonotype: This is likely a read error, given that the CDR3 carries no conserved phenylalanine or tryptophan at its end. The limits of the CDR3 on the DNA are not certain, so only TCRdb's listed CDR3 is given. The CDR3: CASSQSRESS. The chain employs TRBV19 and TRBJ2-2; the table calls TRBD1, which could not be checked here. Germline V lookup: CDR1 LNHDA, CDR2 SQIVND (reference sequence). The CDR3 is 10 amino acids long, termini counted.

This clonotype was recorded a few times. CDR3 sequence reads: CATSDFGRDGTYEQYF. For the CDR3, the DNA is TGTGCCACCAGTGATTTTGGCAGGGACGGAACCTACGAGCAGTACTTC. V gene TRBV24-1 combines with J gene TRBJ2-7, with D possibly called TRBD1 or TRBD2 (5 bases each). The CDR3 is made up of 16 amino acids. Trimming removed 1 base from V and 2 bases from J, with 14 bases in between. Per the germline V gene, CDR1 is KGHDR and CDR2 is SFDVKD.

This clonotype came up a few times. One base away lies a much larger clone, so this may be a sequencing read error. V usage is TRBV2 and J usage is TRBJ1-5; the D is unclear. Germline V gene sequence: CDR1 SNHLY, CDR2 FYNNEI. The CDR3 has 15 residues. The CDR3 loop is CASSELGYSSQPQHF. As DNA, the CDR3 is TGTGCCAGCAGTGAATTGGGATATAGCAGTCAGCCCCAGCATTTT.

The table lists this clonotype with a few counts. The V call is TRBV7-2, the J call TRBJ1-1; no definite D call. V was pared by 5 bases and J by 2 bases, with 15 bases between. Germline V lookup: CDR1 SGHTA, CDR2 FQGNSA. The CDR3 totals 15 residues. The CDR3, as DNA: TGTGCCAGCAGCCCCCCTGGTGATGGCAACACTGAAGCTTTCTTT. It encodes CASSPPGDGNTEAFF.

The chain links TRBV29-1 to TRBJ1-1; 9 bases fit TRBD1. This CDR3 has 20 residues. Germline CDR1 SQVTM, CDR2 ANQGSEA. The ends lost 2 bases at V and 0 bases at J; junction bases unmatched: 19. The CDR3 region has the DNA TGCAGCGTTGAACTCGTACTGAGAACCTCTACAGGGGGCCTGAACACTGAAGCTTTCTTT. Translated: CSVELVLRTSTGGLNTEAFF.

Ten or more counts support this clonotype. The chain recombines TRBV2 with TRBJ1-5; TRBD1 agrees at 7 bases. CDR1 SNHLY and CDR2 FYNNEI come from the germline V gene. Trimming at V came to 11 bases and at J to 2 bases, leaving 6 bases not matched to a gene. The CDR3 length is 13 residues. The CDR3 loop reads CAEGAYGNQPQHF. The DNA of the CDR3 is TGTGCCGAGGGGGCGTATGGCAATCAGCCCCAGCATTTT.

This clonotype was counted at least ten times. The chain combines TRBV5-1 with TRBJ2-7, with D unresolved. Germline V lookup: CDR1 SGHRS, CDR2 YFSETQ. V lost 0 bases and J lost 7, with 11 bases in between. The length of the CDR3 is 13 residues. The CDR3, as DNA: TGCGCCAGCAGCTTGGCCGTCTTGGGGGAGCAGTACTTC. Its translation is CASSLAVLGEQYF.

This chain connects TRBV20-1 to TRBJ2-7; perhaps TRBD2 as D (5 bases). Trimming removed 0 bases at V and 4 bases at J, with 13 bases between. Per the germline V gene, CDR1 is DFQATT and CDR2 is SNEGSKA (reference sequence). The CDR3 runs to 14 residues. The CDR3 coding sequence is TGCAGTGCTAGAGATTTCGGGCCGGGGTACGAGCAGTACTTC. As protein: CSARDFGPGYEQYF.

The J gene is TRBJ2-7, the V gene TRBV30, with TRBD2 as a possible D gene (5 bases). Looked up from germline, CDR1 is GTSNPN and CDR2 is SVGIG (reference sequence). CDR3 size: 13 residues. V was trimmed by 3 bases and J by 6 bases, leaving 15 bases between them. CDR3 coding DNA: TGTGCCTGGAGCTTTCTCCCTAGCCCCGAGCAGTACTTC. Its translation is CAWSFLPSPEQYF.

The chain joins TRBV2 to TRBJ1-6; 12 nucleotides agree with TRBD1. J was trimmed by 6 bases and V by 5 bases; bases with no gene match: 14. In germline, CDR1 is SNHLY, CDR2 FYNNEI. The CDR3 is made up of 19 amino acids. CDR3 protein: CASSSAGTGGLSINSPLHF. For the CDR3, the DNA is TGTGCCAGCAGTTCCGCCGGGACAGGGGGCCTCTCCATTAATTCACCCCTCCACTTT.

This sequence joins TRBV7-9 and TRBJ2-7, with 8 bases aligning to TRBD1. V shed 6 bases and J 3 bases; nucleotides not matched to a gene: 10. The CDR3 consists of 15 residues. CDR1 SEHNR and CDR2 FQNEAQ come from the germline V gene (reference sequence). CDR3 loop: CASSYVRDRIYEQYF. CDR3 nucleotide sequence: TGTGCCAGCAGTTACGTTCGGGACAGGATCTACGAGCAGTACTTC.

V and J are TRBV6-5 and TRBJ2-7; 7 positions match TRBD2. The CDR3 runs to 15 residues. Germline trimming cut 2 bases from V and 2 bases from J; bases unmatched to any gene: 6. Germline values: CDR1 MNHEY, CDR2 SVGAGI. The CDR3 reads CASSYEWGGTYEQYF. The CDR3 DNA reads as TGTGCCAGCAGTTACGAGTGGGGGGGAACCTACGAGCAGTACTTC.

There are many counts of this clonotype. The chain employs TRBV7-9 and TRBJ1-2, with 7 bases matching TRBD1. Trimming at V came to 5 bases and at J to 7 bases, leaving 10 bases not matched to a gene. CDR1 is SEHNR, CDR2 FQNEAQ, per germline (reference sequence). The CDR3 is made up of 14 amino acids. CDR3 DNA sequence: TGTGCCAGCAGCCCCCGACAGGGCATGAGTGGCTACACCTTC. Its protein product is CASSPRQGMSGYTF. Complete variable domain (other parts from reference TRBV7-9 and TRBJ1-2): DTGVSQNPRHKITKRGQNVTFRCDPISEHNRLYWYRQTLGQGPEFLTYFQNEAQLEKSRLLSDRFSAERPKGSFSTLEIQRTEQGDSAMYLCASSPRQGMSGYTFGSGTRLTVV.

The chain carries TRBV7-9 and TRBJ1-3; 7 bases match TRBD1. Unmatched junction bases numbered 8, after V lost 5 bases and J lost 4 bases. This CDR3 has 15 amino acids. Germline loops: CDR1 SEHNR, CDR2 FQNEAQ (reference sequence). The CDR3 loop is CASSGRQGPGNTIYF. The CDR3 DNA reads TGTGCCAGCAGCGGACGACAGGGACCCGGAAACACCATATATTTT.

This clonotype was picked up many times. The CDR3 region is CATSRAGGDDTEAFF. The CDR3 DNA is TGTGCCACCAGCAGGGCTGGGGGGGACGACACTGAAGCTTTCTTT. The chain employs TRBV15 and TRBJ1-1; possible D gene TRBD1, 5 bases. V was clipped by 3 bases and J by 3 bases, with 14 bases between them. The germline V gene encodes CDR1 LNHNV and CDR2 YYDKDF (reference sequence). CDR3 length equals 15 residues.

The V call is TRBV10-3, the J call TRBJ2-7; a possible D gene is TRBD1 (6 bases). CDR1 ENHRY and CDR2 SYGVKD come from the germline V gene. V was pared by 10 bases and J by 5 bases, with 18 bases between. The CDR3 is made up of 13 amino acids. The CDR3, as DNA: TGTGCCAGCCGGACAGAGCCTGTGGACGAGCAGTACTTC. Amino acid sequence: CASRTEPVDEQYF.

V usage is TRBV19 and J usage is TRBJ1-5, with 9 bases identical to TRBD1. CDR3 length equals 17 residues. Germline CDR1 and CDR2: LNHDA and SQIVND (reference sequence). The junction had 12 bases not matched to a gene; V was cut back by 3 bases and J by 6 bases. CDR3: CASSIPSGGTGSQPQHF. CDR3 sequence (DNA): TGTGCCAGTAGTATCCCTAGCGGGGGGACAGGGAGTCAGCCCCAGCATTTT.

This clonotype was seen a handful of times. The chain combines TRBV6-5 with TRBJ2-7; 7 positions match TRBD1. The CDR3 is made up of 13 amino acids. Germline-derived CDR1 and CDR2 are MNHEY and SVGAGI. The V segment lost 5 bases and the J segment 3 bases; nucleotides outside the gene matches: 4. In nucleotides, the CDR3 is TGTGCCAGCAGTCGGGACAGCAACTACGAGCAGTACTTC. Its protein is CASSRDSNYEQYF.

The V gene is TRBV7-3, the J gene TRBJ2-5; no clear D gene. The CDR3 runs to 14 residues. The germline V gene encodes CDR1 SGHTA and CDR2 FQGTGA. The V and J ends lost 5 bases and 2 bases respectively, with 12 bases between them. The CDR3 region is CASSVHIGQETQYF. DNA of the CDR3: TGTGCCAGCAGCGTTCACATTGGACAAGAGACCCAGTACTTC.